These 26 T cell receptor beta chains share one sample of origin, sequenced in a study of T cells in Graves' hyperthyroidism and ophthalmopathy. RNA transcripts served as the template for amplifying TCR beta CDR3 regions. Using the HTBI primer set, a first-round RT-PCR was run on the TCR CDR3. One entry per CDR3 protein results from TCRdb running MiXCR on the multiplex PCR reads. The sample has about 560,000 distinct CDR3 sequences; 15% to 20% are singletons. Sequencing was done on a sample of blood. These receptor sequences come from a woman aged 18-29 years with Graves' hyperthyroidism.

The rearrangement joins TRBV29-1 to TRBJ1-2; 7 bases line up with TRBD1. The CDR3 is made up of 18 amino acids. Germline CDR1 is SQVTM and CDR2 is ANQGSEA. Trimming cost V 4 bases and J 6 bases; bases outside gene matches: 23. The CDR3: CSVGNYWRGQTTTHGYTF. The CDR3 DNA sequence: TGCAGCGTTGGTAATTACTGGAGGGGACAGACGACCACGCATGGCTACACCTTC.

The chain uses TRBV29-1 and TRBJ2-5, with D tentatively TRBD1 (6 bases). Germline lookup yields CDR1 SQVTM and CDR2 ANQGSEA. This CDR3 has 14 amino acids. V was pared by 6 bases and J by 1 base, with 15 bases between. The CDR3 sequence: CSVSPGAGQETQYF. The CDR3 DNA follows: TGCAGCGTCTCTCCAGGGGCAGGCCAAGAGACCCAGTACTTC.

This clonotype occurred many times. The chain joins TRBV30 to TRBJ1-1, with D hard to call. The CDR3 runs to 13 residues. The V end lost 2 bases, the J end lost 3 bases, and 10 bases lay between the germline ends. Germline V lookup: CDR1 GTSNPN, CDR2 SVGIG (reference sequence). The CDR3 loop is CAWSKTRDTEAFF. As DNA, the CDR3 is TGTGCCTGGAGTAAAACAAGGGACACTGAAGCTTTCTTT.

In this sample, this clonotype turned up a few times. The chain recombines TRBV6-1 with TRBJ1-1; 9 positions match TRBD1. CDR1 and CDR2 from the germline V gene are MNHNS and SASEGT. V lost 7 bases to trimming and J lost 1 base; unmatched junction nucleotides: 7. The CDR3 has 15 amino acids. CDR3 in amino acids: CASKEDRGSNTEAFF. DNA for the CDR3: TGTGCCAGCAAGGAGGACAGGGGATCGAACACTGAAGCTTTCTTT.

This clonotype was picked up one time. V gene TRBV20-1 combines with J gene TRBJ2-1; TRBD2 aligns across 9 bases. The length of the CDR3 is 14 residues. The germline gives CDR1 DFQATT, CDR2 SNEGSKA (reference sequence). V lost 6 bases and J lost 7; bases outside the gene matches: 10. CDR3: CSAPGRGGLNEQFF. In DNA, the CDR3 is TGCAGTGCCCCCGGGCGGGGGGGGTTAAATGAGCAGTTCTTC.

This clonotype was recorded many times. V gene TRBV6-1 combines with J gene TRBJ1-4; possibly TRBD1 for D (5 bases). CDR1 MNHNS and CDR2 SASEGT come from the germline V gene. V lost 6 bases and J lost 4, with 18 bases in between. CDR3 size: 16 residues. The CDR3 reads CASSPVDGQGNEKLFF. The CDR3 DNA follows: TGTGCCAGCAGCCCTGTGGATGGTCAGGGTAATGAAAAACTGTTTTTT.

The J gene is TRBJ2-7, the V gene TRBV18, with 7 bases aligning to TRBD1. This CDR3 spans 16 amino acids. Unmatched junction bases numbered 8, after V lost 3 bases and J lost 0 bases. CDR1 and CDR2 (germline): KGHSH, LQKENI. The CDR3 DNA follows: TGTGCCAGCTCACCCGACAGGGCGATAAGCTCCTACGAGCAGTACTTC. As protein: CASSPDRAISSYEQYF.

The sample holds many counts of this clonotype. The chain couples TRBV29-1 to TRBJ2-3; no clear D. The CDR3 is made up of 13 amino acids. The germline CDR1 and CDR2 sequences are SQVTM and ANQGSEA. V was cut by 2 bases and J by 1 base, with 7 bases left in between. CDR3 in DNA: TGCAGCGTTGAACTAGATCGCACAGATACGCAGTATTTT. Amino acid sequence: CSVELDRTDTQYF.

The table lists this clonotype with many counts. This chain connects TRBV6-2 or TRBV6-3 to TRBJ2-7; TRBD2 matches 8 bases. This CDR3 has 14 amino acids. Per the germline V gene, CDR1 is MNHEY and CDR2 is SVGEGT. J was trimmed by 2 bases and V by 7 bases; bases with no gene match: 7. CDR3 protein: CASTLVGGAYEQYF. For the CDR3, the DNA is TGTGCCAGCACTCTTGTCGGGGGGGCCTACGAGCAGTACTTC.

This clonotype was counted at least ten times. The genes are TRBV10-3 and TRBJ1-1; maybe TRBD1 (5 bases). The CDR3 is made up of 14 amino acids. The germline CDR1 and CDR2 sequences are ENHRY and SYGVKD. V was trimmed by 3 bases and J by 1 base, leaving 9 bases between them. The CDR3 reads CAISDRASNTEAFF. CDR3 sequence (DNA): TGTGCCATCAGTGACAGGGCTTCGAACACTGAAGCTTTCTTT.

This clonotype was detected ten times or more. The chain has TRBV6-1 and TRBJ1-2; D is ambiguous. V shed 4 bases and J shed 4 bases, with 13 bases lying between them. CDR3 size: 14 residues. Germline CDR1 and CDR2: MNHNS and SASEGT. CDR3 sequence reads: CASSGRSGFYGYTF. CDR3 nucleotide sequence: TGTGCCAGCAGTGGGCGTTCGGGATTCTATGGCTACACCTTC.

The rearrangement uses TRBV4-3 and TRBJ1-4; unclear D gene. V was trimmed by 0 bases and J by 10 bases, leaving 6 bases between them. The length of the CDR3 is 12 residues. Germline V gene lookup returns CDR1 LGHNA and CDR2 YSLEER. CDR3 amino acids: CASSQDLRKLFF. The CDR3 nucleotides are TGCGCCAGCAGCCAAGATCTTCGAAAACTGTTTTTT.

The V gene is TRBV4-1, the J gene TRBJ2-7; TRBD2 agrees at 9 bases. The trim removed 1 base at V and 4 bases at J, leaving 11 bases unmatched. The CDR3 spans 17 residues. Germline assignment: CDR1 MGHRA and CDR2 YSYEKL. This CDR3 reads CASSQVIVPSGKYEQYF. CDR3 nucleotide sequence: TGCGCCAGCAGCCAAGTGATAGTTCCTAGCGGGAAGTACGAGCAGTACTTC.

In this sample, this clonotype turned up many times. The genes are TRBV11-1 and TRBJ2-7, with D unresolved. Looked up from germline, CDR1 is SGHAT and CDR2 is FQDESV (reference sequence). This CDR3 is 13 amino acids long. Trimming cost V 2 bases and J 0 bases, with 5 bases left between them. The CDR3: CASSLRASYEQYF. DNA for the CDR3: TGTGCCAGCAGCTTACGGGCCTCCTACGAGCAGTACTTC.

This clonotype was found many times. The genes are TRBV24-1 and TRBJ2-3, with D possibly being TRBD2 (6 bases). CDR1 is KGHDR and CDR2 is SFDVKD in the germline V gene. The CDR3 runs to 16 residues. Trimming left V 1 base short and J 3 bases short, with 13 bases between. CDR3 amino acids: CATSDFMAGSTDTQYF. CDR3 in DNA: TGTGCCACCAGTGATTTTATGGCGGGATCTACAGATACGCAGTATTTT.

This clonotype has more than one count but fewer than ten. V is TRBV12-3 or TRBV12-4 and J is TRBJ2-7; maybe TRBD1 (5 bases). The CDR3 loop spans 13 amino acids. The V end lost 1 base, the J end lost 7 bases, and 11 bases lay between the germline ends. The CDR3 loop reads CASSLGTSGEQYF. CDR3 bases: TGTGCCAGCAGTTTAGGGACATCTGGGGAGCAGTACTTC.

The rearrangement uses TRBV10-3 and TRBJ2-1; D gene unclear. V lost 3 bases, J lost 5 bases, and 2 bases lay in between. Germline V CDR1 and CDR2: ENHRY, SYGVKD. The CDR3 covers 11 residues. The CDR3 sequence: CAISDDNEQFF. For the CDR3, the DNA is TGTGCCATCAGTGACGACAATGAGCAGTTCTTC.

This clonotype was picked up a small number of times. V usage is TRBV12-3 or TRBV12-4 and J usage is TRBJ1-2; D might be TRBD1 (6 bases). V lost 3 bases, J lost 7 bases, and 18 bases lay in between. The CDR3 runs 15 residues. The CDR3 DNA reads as TGTGCCAGCAGTTTGTATCCGGGACATGCTGCTGGCTACACCTTC. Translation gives CASSLYPGHAAGYTF.

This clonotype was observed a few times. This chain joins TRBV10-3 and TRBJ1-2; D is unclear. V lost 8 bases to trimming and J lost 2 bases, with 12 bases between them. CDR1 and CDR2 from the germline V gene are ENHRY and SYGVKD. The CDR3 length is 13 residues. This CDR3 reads CAIVGELNYGYTF. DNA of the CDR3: TGTGCCATCGTCGGGGAGCTAAACTATGGCTACACCTTC.

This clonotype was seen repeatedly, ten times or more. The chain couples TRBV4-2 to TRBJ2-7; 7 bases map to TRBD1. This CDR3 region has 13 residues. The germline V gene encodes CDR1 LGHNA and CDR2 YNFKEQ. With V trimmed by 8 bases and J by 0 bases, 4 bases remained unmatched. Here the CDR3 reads CASGRDSSYEQYF. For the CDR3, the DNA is TGTGCCAGCGGCCGGGACAGCTCCTACGAGCAGTACTTC.

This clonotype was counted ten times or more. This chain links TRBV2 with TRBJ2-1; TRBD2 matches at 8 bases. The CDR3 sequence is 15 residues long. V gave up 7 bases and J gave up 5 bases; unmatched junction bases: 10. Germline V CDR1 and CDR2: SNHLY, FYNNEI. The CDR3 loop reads CASTYGGAGDNEQFF. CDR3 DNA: TGTGCCAGCACATATGGGGGAGCGGGAGACAATGAGCAGTTCTTC.

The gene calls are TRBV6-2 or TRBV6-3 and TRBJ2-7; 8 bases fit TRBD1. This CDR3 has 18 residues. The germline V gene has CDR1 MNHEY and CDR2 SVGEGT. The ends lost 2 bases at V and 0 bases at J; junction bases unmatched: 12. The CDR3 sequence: CASSYKRRGQDISYEQYF. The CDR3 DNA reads TGTGCCAGCAGTTACAAGCGGCGGGGACAGGACATCTCCTACGAGCAGTACTTC.

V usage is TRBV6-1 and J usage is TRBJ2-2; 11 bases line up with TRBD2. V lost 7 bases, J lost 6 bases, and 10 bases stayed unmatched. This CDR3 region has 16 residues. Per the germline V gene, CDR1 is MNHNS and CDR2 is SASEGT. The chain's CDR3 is CASTSTSGALPGELFF. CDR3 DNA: TGTGCCAGCACCTCGACTAGCGGGGCTCTCCCCGGGGAGCTGTTTTTT.

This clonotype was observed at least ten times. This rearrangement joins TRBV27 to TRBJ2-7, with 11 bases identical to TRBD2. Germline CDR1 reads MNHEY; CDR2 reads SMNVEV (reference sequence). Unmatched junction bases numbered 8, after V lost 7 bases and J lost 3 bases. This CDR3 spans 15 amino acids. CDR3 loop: CASTPISGRGYEQYF. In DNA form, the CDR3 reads TGTGCCAGCACCCCAATTAGCGGGAGGGGCTACGAGCAGTACTTC.

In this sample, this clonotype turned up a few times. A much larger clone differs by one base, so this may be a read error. The CDR3 reads CASSLGTGTQGTQYF. DNA for the CDR3: TGTGCCAGCAGCTTAGGGACAGGGACTCAAGGGACCCAGTACTTC. The rearrangement links TRBV11-2 to TRBJ2-5; the match to TRBD1 covers 8 bases. Germline loops: CDR1 SGHAT, CDR2 FQNNGV. This CDR3 spans 15 amino acids.

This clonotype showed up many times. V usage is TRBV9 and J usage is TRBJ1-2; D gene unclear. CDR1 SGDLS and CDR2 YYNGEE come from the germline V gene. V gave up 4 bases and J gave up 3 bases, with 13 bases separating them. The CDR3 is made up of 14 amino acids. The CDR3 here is CASSPPGEDYGYTF. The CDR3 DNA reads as TGTGCCAGCAGCCCCCCGGGAGAAGACTATGGCTACACCTTC.